The following is a T cell receptor beta chain sequence with its context. This receptor's antigen is unknown. Base quality data are lacking; no much larger clone is found one base away. CDR1 and CDR2 are read off the germline V gene as SNHLY and FYNNEI. Here V drops 7 bases and J drops 0 bases, and the junction holds 6 bases not matched to any gene. The CDR3 sequence holds 17 residues, the cysteine and phenylalanine included. Only the CDR3 DNA is retained, 51 bases long and in frame from the first base. Participants in the prospective study were aged about 18 to 90 years, lived in 20 to 25 United States geographic areas, and enrolled through a virtual design. In the prospective study, participants were assigned to cohorts based on the clinical history participants reported in a screening survey and a study questionnaire. A participant counted as exposed if, within 2 weeks of entering the study, that participant had been in contact with someone who had a PCR-confirmed or clinician-diagnosed COVID-19 case. Each participant in the prospective study had whole blood, serum and a nasopharyngeal or oropharyngeal swab collected by mobile phlebotomists. Over a roughly 2-month period, participants in the prospective study had the option of providing additional blood draws and questionnaires. Blood samples from the prospective study were shipped frozen or at room temperature prior to DNA extraction.

The source of the sample is a study of blood T cell repertoires in COVID-19 (dated by TCRdb to 2018 to 2021). For the wider study: Collaborator samples came from the United States, Italy and Spain and covered acute and convalescent phases of COVID-19. Nearly every sample came with metadata listing a de-identified subject ID, COVID-19 status, age in years and sex. A freely available public database, intended as a resource for researchers studying the immune response to SARS-CoV-2, is where the repertoires were released. The material from the prospective study consisted of cDNA or gDNA derived from T cells, B-cell-depleted T cells, or PBMCs. The samples were drawn from two sources: the first 160 participants of the ongoing ImmuneRACE study, and approximately 1,300 subjects contributed by 6 global collaborators. Where HLA class I and class II types were available, the types were taken from metadata supplied by the sample provider, not from assay-based typing. The dataset comprised deeply sampled blood TCRbeta repertoires from subjects exposed to, actively infected with, or recovered from COVID-19. Broad study findings and their caveats: The quantity of clinical and demographic metadata differed by source and by participant and was supplied without curation.

The immunoSEQ Assay, a bias-controlled multiplex PCR, was used to amplify TCRbeta CDR3 regions from genomic DNA. Per the source publication's procedure: Nucleated cell counts per sample were estimated from amplification of reference gene primers within the assay. To quantify the absolute abundance of each unique TCRbeta CDR3 rearrangement, sequence reads were collapsed and filtered. For each sample, productive Simpson clonality was calculated as the square root of Simpson's diversity index across productive rearrangements. TCRdb re-hosts the immuneACCESS table, in-frame sequences only. Its copies lack some clones; in the studies checked, an unresolved V gene accounts for under half of them, and the cause for the rest is not known. The V and J calls and clone size are taken from that table; D and trimming were inferred from the DNA. Within this sample are a few hundred thousand clones, with around nine tenths of them counted one time only. Roughly 4% of the sample lies in the top ten.

The sample was PBMCs or T cells enriched from blood (not recorded which). This clonotype was obtained from a woman between 25 and 40 years old who had been exposed to COVID-19. Recombination connected TRBV2 to TRBJ2-2; 12 central bases correspond to TRBD1. CDR3 region: CASKWDRGRSNTGELFF. DNA sequence: TGTGCCAGCAAATGGGACAGGGGGCGGTCGAACACCGGGGAGCTGTTTTTT.